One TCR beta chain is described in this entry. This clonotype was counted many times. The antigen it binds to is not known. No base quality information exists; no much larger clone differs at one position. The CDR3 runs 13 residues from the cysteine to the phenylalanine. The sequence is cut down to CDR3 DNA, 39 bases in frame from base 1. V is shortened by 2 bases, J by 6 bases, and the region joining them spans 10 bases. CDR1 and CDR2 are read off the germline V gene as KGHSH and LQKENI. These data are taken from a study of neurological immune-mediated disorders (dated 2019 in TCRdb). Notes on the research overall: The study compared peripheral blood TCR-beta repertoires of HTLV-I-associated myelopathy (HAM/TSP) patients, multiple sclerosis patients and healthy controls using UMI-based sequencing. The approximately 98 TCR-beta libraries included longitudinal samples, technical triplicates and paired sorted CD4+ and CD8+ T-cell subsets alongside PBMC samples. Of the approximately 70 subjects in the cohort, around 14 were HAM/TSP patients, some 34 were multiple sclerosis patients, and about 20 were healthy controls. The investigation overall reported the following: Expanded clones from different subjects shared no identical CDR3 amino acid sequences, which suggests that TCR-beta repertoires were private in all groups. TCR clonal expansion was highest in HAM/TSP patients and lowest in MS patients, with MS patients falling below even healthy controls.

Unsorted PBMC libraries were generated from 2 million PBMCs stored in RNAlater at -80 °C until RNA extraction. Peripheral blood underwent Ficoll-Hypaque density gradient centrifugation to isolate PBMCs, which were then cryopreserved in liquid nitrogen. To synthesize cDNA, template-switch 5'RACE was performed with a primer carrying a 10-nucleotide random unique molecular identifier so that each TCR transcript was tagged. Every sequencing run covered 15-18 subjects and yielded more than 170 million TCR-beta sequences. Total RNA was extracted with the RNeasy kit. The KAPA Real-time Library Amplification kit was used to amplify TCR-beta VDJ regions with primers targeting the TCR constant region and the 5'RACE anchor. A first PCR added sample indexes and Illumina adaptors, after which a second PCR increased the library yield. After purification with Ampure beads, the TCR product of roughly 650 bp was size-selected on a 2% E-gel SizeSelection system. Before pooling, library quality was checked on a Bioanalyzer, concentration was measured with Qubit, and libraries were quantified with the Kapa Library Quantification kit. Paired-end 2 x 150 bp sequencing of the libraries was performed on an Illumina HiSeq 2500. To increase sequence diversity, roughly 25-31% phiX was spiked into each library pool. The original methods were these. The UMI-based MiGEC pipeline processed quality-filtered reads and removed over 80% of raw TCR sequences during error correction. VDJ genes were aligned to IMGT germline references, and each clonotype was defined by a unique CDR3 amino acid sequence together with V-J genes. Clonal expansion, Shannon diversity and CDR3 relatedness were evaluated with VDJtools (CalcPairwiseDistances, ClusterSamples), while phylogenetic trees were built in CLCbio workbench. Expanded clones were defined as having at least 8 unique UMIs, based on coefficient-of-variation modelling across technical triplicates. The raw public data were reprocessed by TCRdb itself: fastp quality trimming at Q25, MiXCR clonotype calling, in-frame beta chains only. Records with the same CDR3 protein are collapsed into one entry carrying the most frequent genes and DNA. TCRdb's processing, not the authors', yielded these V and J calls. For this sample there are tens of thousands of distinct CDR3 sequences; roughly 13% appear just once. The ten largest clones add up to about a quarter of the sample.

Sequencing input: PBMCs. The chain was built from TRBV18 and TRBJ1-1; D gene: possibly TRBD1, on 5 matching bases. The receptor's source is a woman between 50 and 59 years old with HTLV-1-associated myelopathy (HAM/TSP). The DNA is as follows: TGTGCCAGCTCACCAGTGGGGGATGCTGAAGCTTTCTTT. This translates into CASSPVGDAEAFF.